Here is one TCR beta chain with its context. This entry is derived from a study of technical replicates of blood from a handful of donors. Using immunoSEQ multiplex PCR, the repertoire was profiled, and TCRdb retains in-frame clones only, with some absent. The sample has almost 70,000 clones; over 70% are singletons. Germline CDR1 and CDR2: SGHKS and YYEKEE (reference sequence). V was cut by 4 bases and J by 4 bases, with 17 bases left in between. The CDR3 has 15 amino acids. The chain employs TRBV5-5 and TRBJ1-1; possible D gene TRBD1, 6 bases. The sample consisted of PBMCs. The sequence was obtained from a human donor in good health. Some clones in this sample may be carry-over from other donors' samples. In DNA, the CDR3 is TGTGCCAGCAGCCTGCGGACAGTCGTCAGCACTGAAGCTTTCTTT. It yields the protein CASSLRTVVSTEAFF.